The rows below give T cell receptor beta chains drawn from one sample of a study of T cells in Graves' hyperthyroidism and ophthalmopathy. TCRdb ran MiXCR on the multiplex PCR reads and lists one entry per CDR3 protein. The sample includes approximately 740,000 distinct CDR3 sequences, roughly 15% seen only once; the top ten take 9.5% to 13%. The specimen sequenced was blood. The source of these receptors is a woman aged 18 to 35 with Graves' hyperthyroidism. Each CDR3 is given with its conserved first and last residue. Fields, in order: J gene, D gene, V gene, clone size, CDR3 DNA, CDR3 protein. A D gene is named only where the DNA matches it firmly. Clone size is shown for a subset of rows, as once, few, many or a class of expanded clone.

J: TRBJ2-7; D: -; V: TRBV6-1; size: few; DNA: TGTGCCAGCGCAGCCCCTGCCAGAACCCCCCCCTACGAGCAGTACTTC; CDR3: CASAAPARTPPYEQYF
J: TRBJ1-2; D: -; V: TRBV5-6; size: many; DNA: TGTGCCAGCAGCTTCCTCGCCCCGGGTTATGGCTACACCTTC; CDR3: CASSFLAPGYGYTF
J: TRBJ2-3; D: -; V: TRBV7-3; size: few; DNA: TGTGCCAGCAGCACATACAGCACAGATACGCAGTATTTT; CDR3: CASSTYSTDTQYF
J: TRBJ1-1; D: -; V: TRBV24-1; size: -; DNA: TGTGCCACCAGTGACACAGGGTTCCGTGAAGCTTTCTTT; CDR3: CATSDTGFREAFF
J: TRBJ2-1; D: -; V: TRBV9; size: -; DNA: TGTGCCAGCAGCGTAGGATTAGGTGGGAACAATGAGCAGTTCTTC; CDR3: CASSVGLGGNNEQFF
J: TRBJ2-7; D: -; V: TRBV5-1; size: many; DNA: TGCGCCAGCAGCTTGGATGGCGGGACCGCCTACGAGCAGTACTTC; CDR3: CASSLDGGTAYEQYF
J: TRBJ1-5; D: -; V: TRBV4-3; size: few; DNA: TGCGCCAGCAGCCAAGGCACGGTTCGGGGGTGGAATCAGCCCCAGCATTTT; CDR3: CASSQGTVRGWNQPQHF
J: TRBJ2-2; D: TRBD1; V: TRBV27; size: many; DNA: TGTGCCAGCAGTAAGAACAGGGGAGAAGACACCGGGGAGCTGTTTTTT; CDR3: CASSKNRGEDTGELFF
J: TRBJ2-7; D: TRBD1; V: TRBV7-9; size: -; DNA: TGTGCCAGCAGCCCGGGACAGGTATACTACGAGCAGTACTTC; CDR3: CASSPGQVYYEQYF
J: TRBJ2-4; D: -; V: TRBV29-1; size: -; DNA: TGCAGCGTTGAAGATAACATTCAGTACTTC; CDR3: CSVEDNIQYF
J: TRBJ2-2; D: TRBD1; V: TRBV5-1; size: many; DNA: TGCGCCAGCTGGGACAGGGGGAACACCGGGGAGCTGTTTTTT; CDR3: CASWDRGNTGELFF
J: TRBJ1-1; D: TRBD1; V: TRBV4-1; size: -; DNA: TGCGCCAGCAGCCAAGTCCAGGGGGCAAACACTGAAGCTTTCTTT; CDR3: CASSQVQGANTEAFF
J: TRBJ2-5; D: -; V: TRBV18; size: many; DNA: TGTGCCAGCTCACCACCGTCCGTCGGAGAGACCCAGTACTTC; CDR3: CASSPPSVGETQYF
J: TRBJ2-7; D: -; V: TRBV11-2; size: many; DNA: TGTGCCAGCAGCCCCCTGTCACTGGACGAGCAGTACTTC; CDR3: CASSPLSLDEQYF
J: TRBJ2-3; D: TRBD2; V: TRBV11-2; size: many; DNA: TGTGCCAGCAGCTTCCCCAAACCCGGGACTAGCGGGGCCACAGATACGCAGTATTTT; CDR3: CASSFPKPGTSGATDTQYF
J: TRBJ1-5; D: -; V: TRBV6-2/TRBV6-3; size: few; DNA: TGTGCCAGCAGTTACTCGGACAGCACCAATCAGCCCCAGCATTTT; CDR3: CASSYSDSTNQPQHF
J: TRBJ2-6; D: -; V: TRBV12-3/TRBV12-4; size: few; DNA: TGTGCCAGCAGTCCCCCTCGCCGTTACCGCTCTGGGGCCAACGTCCTGACTTTC; CDR3: CASSPPRRYRSGANVLTF